This T cell receptor (beta chain) is drawn from a study of blood T cell repertoires in COVID-19. CDR3 size: 15 residues. The V gene's germline CDR1 is SEHNR and CDR2 FQNEAQ (reference sequence). V lost 5 bases, J lost 5 bases, and 9 bases stayed unmatched. Clones were read by immunoSEQ multiplex PCR, and TCRdb kept only the in-frame ones, dropping some. The sample contains some 73,000 clones, 65% to 90% of which appear only once. Sequencing was carried out using peripheral blood. The chain carries TRBV7-9 and TRBJ1-1, with 9 positions matching TRBD1. This receptor was obtained from a man over 45 with COVID-19, enrolled during active disease. The CDR3 loop is CASSPWTGVRTEAFF. The CDR3 nucleotides are TGTGCCAGCAGCCCCTGGACAGGGGTGCGAACTGAAGCTTTCTTT.